This T cell receptor beta chain derives from a study of OX40 agonist ivuxolimab in advanced cancers. Study-level information: Patients were dosed intravenously with ivuxolimab at 0.01 to 10 mg/kg every 2 weeks. Whole-study results and caveats: It was also the case that some nonresponders had low normalized T-cell clonal expansion. What antigens the expanded peripheral T cells recognized was never established.

Germline V gene sequence: CDR1 ENHRY, CDR2 SYGVKD. Trimming shortened V by 4 bases and J by 3 bases, and 12 bases separated the two germline ends. The CDR3 contains 14 residues. Assay: immunoSEQ multiplex PCR; the TCRdb copy retains only in-frame clones and omits some. This sample has approximately 84,000 clones; around 85% occur once, and the top ten carry approximately 2%. With regard to this clone: Its matching antigen is unknown.

The sequenced sample was CD4+ or CD8+ T cells sorted from blood, obtained in a trial of the OX40 agonist ivuxolimab. The rearrangement links TRBV10-3 to TRBJ1-1, with D uncertain. This TCR was sampled from an adult with an advanced solid tumor such as melanoma, head and neck, liver or kidney cancer. The CDR3 DNA sequence: TGTGCCATCAGTGTGGCAGGAGAGGACACTGAAGCTTTCTTT. Its translation: CAISVAGEDTEAFF.